The text below deals with one T cell receptor (beta chain). What it binds is unknown. This record comes from a study of identical twins. The CDR3 spans 14 residues. Germline V gene data show CDR1 as PRHDT and CDR2 as FYEKMQ (reference sequence). Trimming removed 4 bases at V and 6 bases at J, with 14 bases between. The study's findings and limits: Findings came from cross-sectional statistics, without long-term follow-up of donors. Sequences that were out-of-frame, alpha and twin-shared displayed an excess of low generation probability.

A single record per CDR3 protein comes from TCRdb applying MiXCR to the 5' RACE reads. The sample has some 730,000 distinct CDR3 sequences, roughly 18% seen once. The same data also contributed to another study, on T cells expressing NK-cell markers. This second study notes: Certain NKG2C+ T cell clones were expanded, and their HCMV specificity remained unclear.

The V and J genes are TRBV13 and TRBJ2-3; a possible D gene is TRBD2 (6 bases). Sequences were obtained from PBMCs. This receptor was identified in a woman under 30 in good health. The CDR3 reads CASSSLLARDTQYF. CDR3 nucleotide sequence: TGTGCCAGCAGCTCACTACTAGCCCGGGATACGCAGTATTTT.